These 12 T cell receptor beta chains originate from one sample sequenced in a study of early T cells in non-severe SARS-CoV-2 infection. TCRdb redid the calling of the 5' RACE reads with MiXCR, one entry per CDR3 protein. The sample shows 40,000 to 45,000 distinct CDR3 sequences, roughly 5% of them seen only once. The sample taken for sequencing was whole blood. These TCRs come from an adult who was a healthcare worker with PCR-confirmed SARS-CoV-2 infection or an uninfected control (not recorded which).

The chain employs TRBV2 and TRBJ2-5; D gene unclear. This CDR3 has 11 amino acids. The germline V gene has CDR1 SNHLY and CDR2 FYNNEI. Between the trimmed V and J ends, which lost 11 bases and 5 bases, there was a span of 12 bases. CDR3 sequence: CASVAGETQYF. The CDR3 coding sequence is TGTGCCTCAGTTGCCGGGGAGACCCAGTACTTC.

This clonotype was seen repeatedly, ten times or more. V usage is TRBV20-1 and J usage is TRBJ2-2; the D is unclear. Germline CDR1 and CDR2: DFQATT and SNEGSKA (reference sequence). The CDR3 runs 11 residues. V was cut by 6 bases and J by 2 bases, with 4 bases left in between. The CDR3 DNA sequence: TGCAGTGCCCCTAACACCGGGGAGCTGTTTTTT. This sequence encodes CSAPNTGELFF.

The rearrangement uses TRBV13 and TRBJ2-7, with 8 bases aligning to TRBD1. J lost 5 bases, V lost 6 bases, and 3 bases had no gene match. The CDR3 length is 12 residues. Germline CDR1 PRHDT, CDR2 FYEKMQ (reference sequence). The CDR3, as DNA: TGTGCCAGCAGACGACAGGGGAACGAGCAGTACTTC. It yields the protein CASRRQGNEQYF.

This clonotype was counted many times. This chain connects TRBV7-8 to TRBJ1-5; 10 bases fit TRBD1. The CDR3 spans 15 residues. Germline values: CDR1 SGHVS, CDR2 FQNEAQ. Losses at the gene ends were 5 bases for V and 7 bases for J; bases not matched to a gene: 8. CDR3 residues: CASSPNRDRGQPQHF. DNA of the CDR3: TGTGCCAGCAGCCCAAACCGGGACAGGGGACAGCCCCAGCATTTT. Full variable domain (remainder filled in from reference TRBV7-8 and TRBJ1-5): GAGVSQSPRYKVAKRGQDVALRCDPISGHVSLFWYQQALGQGPEFLTYFQNEAQLDKSGLPSDRFFAERPEGSVSTLKIQRTQQEDSAVYLCASSPNRDRGQPQHFGDGTRLSIL.

This clonotype has at least ten counts. This chain joins TRBV2 and TRBJ1-5; TRBD1 is a possible D gene (6 bases). Germline V gene sequence: CDR1 SNHLY, CDR2 FYNNEI. The CDR3 consists of 16 residues. Trimming cost V 6 bases and J 5 bases, with 20 bases left between them. Written as DNA, the CDR3 is TGTGCCAGCAGGACAGGCAGCTCCAGAGGAGATCAGCCCCAGCATTTT. This translates into CASRTGSSRGDQPQHF.

The V call is TRBV5-1, the J call TRBJ2-1; no definite D call. Germline CDR1 is SGHRS and CDR2 is YFSETQ. This CDR3 spans 12 amino acids. V lost 2 bases and J lost 11, with 11 bases in between. CDR3 sequence (DNA): TGCGCCAGCAGCTTAGAGGTCGGTCAGCAGTTCTTC. Translating it yields CASSLEVGQQFF.

In this sample, this clonotype turned up a few times. The chain uses TRBV11-2 and TRBJ2-2, with D tentatively TRBD2 (5 bases). The CDR3 is 18 amino acids. CDR1 SGHAT and CDR2 FQNNGV come from the germline V gene. With 0 bases removed from V and 1 base from J, the gap between germline ends came to 15 bases. CDR3 sequence: CASSLDSLGAVNTGELFF. In nucleotides, the CDR3 is TGTGCCAGCAGCTTAGATTCCTTGGGAGCGGTGAACACCGGGGAGCTGTTTTTT. The full variable domain, in which reference TRBV11-2 and TRBJ2-2 provide the parts outside the CDR3, is EAGVAQSPRYKIIEKRQSVAFWCNPISGHATLYWYQQILGQGPKLLIQFQNNGVVDDSQLPKDRFSAERLKGVDSTLKIQPAKLEDSAVYLCASSLDSLGAVNTGELFFGEGSRLTVL.

This clonotype was recorded many times. This chain joins TRBV7-2 and TRBJ2-5, with 11 positions matching TRBD2. The length of the CDR3 is 16 residues. V gave up 0 bases and J gave up 4 bases; unmatched junction bases: 4. Germline CDR1 reads SGHTA; CDR2 reads FQGNSA. The CDR3 region is CASSLAHLAGGETQYF. Written as DNA, the CDR3 is TGTGCCAGCAGCTTAGCGCACCTAGCGGGAGGAGAGACCCAGTACTTC. The full variable domain, completed using reference TRBV7-2 and TRBJ2-5, is GAGVSQSPSNKVTEKGKDVELRCDPISGHTALYWYRQSLGQGLEFLIYFQGNSAPDKSGLPSDRFSAERTGGSVSTLTIQRTQQEDSAVYLCASSLAHLAGGETQYFGPGTRLLVL.

J is TRBJ2-1 and V is TRBV5-1; 11 bases align to TRBD1. The CDR3 runs to 15 residues. After removal of 3 bases from V and 9 bases from J, the junction contained 8 bases not matched to a gene. Germline CDR1 and CDR2: SGHRS and YFSETQ. This chain's CDR3 is CASSSRDRGFGEQFF. Written as DNA, the CDR3 is TGCGCCAGCAGCTCCCGGGACAGGGGGTTTGGTGAGCAGTTCTTC. The whole variable domain, filled in from reference TRBV5-1 and TRBJ2-1, reads KAGVTQTPRYLIKTRGQQVTLSCSPISGHRSVSWYQQTPGQGLQFLFEYFSETQRNKGNFPGRFSGRQFSNSRSEMNVSTLELGDSALYLCASSSRDRGFGEQFFGPGTRLTVL.

This clonotype appeared a few times. The V gene is TRBV5-1, the J gene TRBJ2-1; D is possibly TRBD2 (5 bases). The CDR3 covers 17 residues. V lost 4 bases, J lost 0 bases, and 17 bases lay in between. CDR1 is SGHRS, CDR2 YFSETQ, per germline. CDR3 nucleotides: TGCGCCAGCAGCCCGGTATTGGAGGCCAGCTCCTACAATGAGCAGTTCTTC. Its protein product is CASSPVLEASSYNEQFF.

In its sample, this clonotype was seen many times. The chain uses TRBV7-9 and TRBJ1-2; no definite D call. Deletions cut 5 bases from V and 3 bases from J, with 7 bases between. The CDR3 spans 12 residues. Germline loops: CDR1 SEHNR, CDR2 FQNEAQ (reference sequence). CDR3 region: CASSPLDYGYTF. As DNA, the CDR3 is TGTGCCAGCAGCCCACTCGACTATGGCTACACCTTC.

The chain's CDR3 is CASSPTASGVEQYF. CDR3 nucleotide sequence: TGTGCCAGCAGCCCCACGGCTTCAGGGGTCGAGCAGTACTTC. The rearrangement joins TRBV9 to TRBJ2-7; D perhaps matches TRBD1 (6 bases). CDR1 is SGDLS, CDR2 YYNGEE, per germline. This CDR3 contains 14 residues. The germline V and J ends were trimmed by 4 bases and 6 bases, with 17 bases remaining between them.